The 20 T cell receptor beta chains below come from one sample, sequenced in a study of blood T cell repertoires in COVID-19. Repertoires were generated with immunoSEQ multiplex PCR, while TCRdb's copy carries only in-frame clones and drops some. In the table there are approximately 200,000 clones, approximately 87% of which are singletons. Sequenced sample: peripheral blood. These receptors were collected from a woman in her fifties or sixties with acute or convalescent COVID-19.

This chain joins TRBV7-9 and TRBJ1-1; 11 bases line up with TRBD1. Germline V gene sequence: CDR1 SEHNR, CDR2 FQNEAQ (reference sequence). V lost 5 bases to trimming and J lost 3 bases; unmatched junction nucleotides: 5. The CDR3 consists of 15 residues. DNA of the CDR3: TGTGCCAGCAGCCCCGGACAGGGGGCCGACACTGAAGCTTTCTTT. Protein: CASSPGQGADTEAFF.

CDR3 residues: CASSWGTGRSEQYF. The CDR3 region has the DNA TGTGCCAGCAGTTGGGGGACAGGGCGTAGCGAGCAGTACTTC. This chain links TRBV6-2 or TRBV6-3 with TRBJ2-7; TRBD1 agrees at 9 bases. Trimming took 4 bases from V and 6 from J; bases not matched to a gene: 7. Germline V gene data show CDR1 as MNHEY and CDR2 as SVGEGT. The CDR3 covers 14 residues.

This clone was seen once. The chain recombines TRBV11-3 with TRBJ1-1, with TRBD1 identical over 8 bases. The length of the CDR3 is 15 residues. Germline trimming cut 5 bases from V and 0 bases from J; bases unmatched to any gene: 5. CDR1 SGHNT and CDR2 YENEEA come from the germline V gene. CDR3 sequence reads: CASSLRQGMNTEAFF. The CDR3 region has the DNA TGTGCCAGCAGCCTCCGACAGGGGATGAACACTGAAGCTTTCTTT.

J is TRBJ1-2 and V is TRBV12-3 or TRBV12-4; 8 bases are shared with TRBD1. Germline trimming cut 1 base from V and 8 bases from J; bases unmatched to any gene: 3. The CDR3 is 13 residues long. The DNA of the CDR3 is TGTGCCAGCAGTTTAGGGACAGGGTACGGCTACACCTTC. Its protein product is CASSLGTGYGYTF.

CDR3 residues: CASSYPNGGAADTQYF. DNA of the CDR3: TGTGCCAGCAGTTACCCTAATGGGGGCGCAGCAGATACGCAGTATTTT. The chain uses TRBV6-6 and TRBJ2-3, with D tentatively TRBD1 (6 bases). Trimming left V 2 bases short and J 4 bases short, with 16 bases between. Germline loops: CDR1 MNHNY, CDR2 SVGAGI (reference sequence). The CDR3 loop spans 16 amino acids.

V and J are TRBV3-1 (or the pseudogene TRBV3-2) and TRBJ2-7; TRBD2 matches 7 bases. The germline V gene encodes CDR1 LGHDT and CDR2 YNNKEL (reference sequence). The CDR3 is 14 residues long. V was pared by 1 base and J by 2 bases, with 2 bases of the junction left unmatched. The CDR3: CASSQGTSTYEQYF. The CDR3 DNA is TGTGCCAGCAGCCAAGGGACTAGTACCTACGAGCAGTACTTC.

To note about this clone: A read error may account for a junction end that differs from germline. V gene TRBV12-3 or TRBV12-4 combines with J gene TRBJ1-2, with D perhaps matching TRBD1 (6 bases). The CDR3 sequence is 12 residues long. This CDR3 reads CASSYDRPPDHF. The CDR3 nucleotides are TGTGCCAGCAGTTATGACAGGCCGCCGGACCACTTC.

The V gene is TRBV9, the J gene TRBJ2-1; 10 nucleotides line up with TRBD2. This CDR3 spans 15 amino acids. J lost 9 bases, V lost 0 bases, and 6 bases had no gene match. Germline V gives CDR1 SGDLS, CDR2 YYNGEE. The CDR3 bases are TGTGCCAGCAGCGTAGCTAGCGGGAGTTTTCGTGAGCAGTTCTTC. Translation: CASSVASGSFREQFF.

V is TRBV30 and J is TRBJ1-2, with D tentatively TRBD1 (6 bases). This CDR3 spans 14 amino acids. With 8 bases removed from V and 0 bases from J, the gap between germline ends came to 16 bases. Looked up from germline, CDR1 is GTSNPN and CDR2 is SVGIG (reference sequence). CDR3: CADYRVLANYGYTF. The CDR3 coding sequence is TGTGCCGATTACAGGGTCCTAGCTAACTATGGCTACACCTTC.

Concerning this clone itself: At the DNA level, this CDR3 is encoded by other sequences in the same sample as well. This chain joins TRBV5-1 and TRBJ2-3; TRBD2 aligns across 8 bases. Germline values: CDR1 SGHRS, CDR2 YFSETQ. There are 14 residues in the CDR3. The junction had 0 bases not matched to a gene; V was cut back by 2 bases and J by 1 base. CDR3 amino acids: CASSLAGGTDTQYF. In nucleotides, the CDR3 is TGCGCCAGCAGCTTAGCGGGGGGCACAGATACGCAGTATTTT. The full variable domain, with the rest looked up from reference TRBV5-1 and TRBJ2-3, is KAGVTQTPRYLIKTRGQQVTLSCSPISGHRSVSWYQQTPGQGLQFLFEYFSETQRNKGNFPGRFSGRQFSNSRSEMNVSTLELGDSALYLCASSLAGGTDTQYFGPGTRLTVL.

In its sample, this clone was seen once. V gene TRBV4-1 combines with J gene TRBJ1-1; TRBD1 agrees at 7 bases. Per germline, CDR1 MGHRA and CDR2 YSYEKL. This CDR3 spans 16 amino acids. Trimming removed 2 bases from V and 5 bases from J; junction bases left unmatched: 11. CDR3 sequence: CASSQTPLRGLTEAFF. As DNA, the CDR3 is TGCGCCAGCAGCCAAACCCCTTTAAGGGGGCTGACTGAAGCTTTCTTT.

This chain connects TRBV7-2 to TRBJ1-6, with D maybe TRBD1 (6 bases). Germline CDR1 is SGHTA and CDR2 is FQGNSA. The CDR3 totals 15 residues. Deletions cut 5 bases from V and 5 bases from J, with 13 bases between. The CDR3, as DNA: TGTGCCAGCAGCAGGGACATATTAGATAATTCACCCCTCCACTTT. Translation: CASSRDILDNSPLHF.

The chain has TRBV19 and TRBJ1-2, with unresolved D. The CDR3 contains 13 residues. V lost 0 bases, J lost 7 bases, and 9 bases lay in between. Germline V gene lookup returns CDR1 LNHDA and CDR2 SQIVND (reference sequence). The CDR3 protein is CASSIDRGGGYTF. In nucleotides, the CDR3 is TGTGCCAGTAGTATAGATCGTGGAGGTGGCTACACCTTC.

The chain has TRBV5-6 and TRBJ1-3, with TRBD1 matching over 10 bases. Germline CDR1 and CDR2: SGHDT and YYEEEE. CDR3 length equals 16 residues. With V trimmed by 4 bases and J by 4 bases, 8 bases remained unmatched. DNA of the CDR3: TGTGCCAGCAGCGGGACCGGGACAGGGGCCGGAAACACCATATATTTT. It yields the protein CASSGTGTGAGNTIYF.

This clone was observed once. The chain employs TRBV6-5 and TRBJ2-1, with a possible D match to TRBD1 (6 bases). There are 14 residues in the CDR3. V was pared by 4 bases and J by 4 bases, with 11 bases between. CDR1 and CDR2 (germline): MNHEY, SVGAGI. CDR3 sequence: CASSSPDRYNEQFF. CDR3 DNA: TGTGCCAGCAGTTCCCCTGACAGGTACAATGAGCAGTTCTTC.

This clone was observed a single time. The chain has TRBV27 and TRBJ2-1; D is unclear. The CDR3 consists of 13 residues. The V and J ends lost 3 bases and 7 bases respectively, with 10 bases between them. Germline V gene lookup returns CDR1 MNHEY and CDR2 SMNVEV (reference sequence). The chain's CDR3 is CASSFLPRNEQFF. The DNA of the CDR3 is TGTGCCAGCAGTTTCTTGCCCAGAAATGAGCAGTTCTTC.

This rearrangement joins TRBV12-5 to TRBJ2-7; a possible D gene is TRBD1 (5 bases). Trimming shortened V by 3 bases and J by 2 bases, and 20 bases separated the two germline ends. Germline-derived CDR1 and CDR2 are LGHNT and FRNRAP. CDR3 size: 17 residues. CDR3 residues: CASGLNPTRTITYEQYF. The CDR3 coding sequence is TGTGCTAGTGGTTTAAACCCTACCCGGACAATCACCTACGAGCAGTACTTC.

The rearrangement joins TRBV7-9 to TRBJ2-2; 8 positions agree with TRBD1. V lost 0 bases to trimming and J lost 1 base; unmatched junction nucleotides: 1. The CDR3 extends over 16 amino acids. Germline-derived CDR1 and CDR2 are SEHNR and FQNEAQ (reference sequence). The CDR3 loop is CASSLAGTGNTGELFF. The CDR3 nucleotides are TGTGCCAGCAGCTTAGCAGGGACAGGGAACACCGGGGAGCTGTTTTTT.

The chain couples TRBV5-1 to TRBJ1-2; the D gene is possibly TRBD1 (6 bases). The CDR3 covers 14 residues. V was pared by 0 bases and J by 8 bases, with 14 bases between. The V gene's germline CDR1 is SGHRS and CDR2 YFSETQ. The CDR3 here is CASSLGHDRSGYTF. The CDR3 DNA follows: TGCGCCAGCAGCTTGGGCCATGACAGGTCGGGCTACACCTTC.

The CDR3: CASSVGEGGTGQETQYF. Written as DNA, the CDR3 is TGTGCCAGCAGCGTAGGCGAAGGAGGGACAGGACAAGAGACCCAGTACTTC. V and J are TRBV9 and TRBJ2-5; 8 positions agree with TRBD1. V shed 0 bases, J shed 2 bases, and the junction held 9 bases outside the gene matches. The CDR3 runs 17 residues. The germline V gene has CDR1 SGDLS and CDR2 YYNGEE.